This T cell receptor (beta chain) was captured in a study of CD8 T cells in ankylosing spondylitis. General study points: Some motif variants were previously reported in reactive arthritis synovial fluid and blood. Disease-associated clones were CD8+ and fairly uncommon in peripheral blood.

Making the TCR beta libraries involved quantitative 5'-RACE with molecular barcodes. TCRdb analysed the 5' RACE reads with MiXCR anew, one entry per CDR3 protein. The table includes tens of thousands of distinct CDR3 sequences, 27% detected once. The CDR3 contains 14 residues. Trimming removed 4 bases from V and 5 bases from J, with 13 bases in between. Per the germline V gene, CDR1 is SGHRS and CDR2 is YFSETQ. As regards this clonotype: Its antigen is unidentified.

Sequencing used blood, either unsorted or a sorted T cell fraction (not recorded which). V and J are TRBV5-1 and TRBJ2-1; D remains unclear. The receptor was isolated from a male donor with ankylosing spondylitis or in good health (not recorded which). The CDR3 protein is CASSVDASHNEQFF. CDR3 nucleotides: TGCGCCAGCAGCGTGGACGCGTCCCACAATGAGCAGTTCTTC.